This TCR beta chain was documented in a study of OX40 agonist ivuxolimab in advanced cancers. The repertoire was sequenced with immunoSEQ multiplex PCR; TCRdb's copy has only in-frame clones and lacks some. The sample records around 50,000 clones, around 77% being singletons. The specimen was CD4+ or CD8+ T cells sorted from blood, collected in a trial of the OX40 agonist ivuxolimab. The TCR originated in an adult with an advanced solid tumor such as melanoma, head and neck, liver or kidney cancer.

The CDR3 DNA follows: TGTGCCAGCAGTTACCCCGACAGCCTGGGCAATGGCTACACCTTC. Its protein product is CASSYPDSLGNGYTF. J is TRBJ1-2 and V is TRBV6-5; D might be TRBD1 (5 bases). The CDR3 length is 15 residues. The ends were cut back, 2 bases at V and 6 bases at J, with 16 bases in the middle. Germline V lookup: CDR1 MNHEY, CDR2 SVGAGI.